What follows is one T cell receptor beta chain and its context. The specificity of this receptor is unknown. Per-nucleotide qualities are absent, and no much larger clonotype sits a single base away. This entry is derived from a study of T cell responses to AZD1222 COVID-19 vaccine (TCRdb year 2021). A note on the overall study: AZD1222 recipients with second doses at about 4 weeks or about 12 weeks were pooled, because spike-specific TCR depth and breadth did not differ between schedules. Trial participants were enrolled into age subgroups of 18-55, 56-69 and 70-plus years, which contained about 150, 27 and 61 TCR-sequenced participants, respectively. A total of just over 230 trial participants underwent TCR sequencing, of whom some 200 had received two doses of AZD1222 and about 25 had received two doses of the MenACWY control vaccine.

The CDR3 regions of human TCRbeta chains were subjected to immunosequencing. Per the authors' processing: TCRs in the repertoires were compared against a reference library of SARS-CoV-2-specific TCRs that had been generated with the MIRA antigen-specificity platform. Breadth was defined as the fraction of unique TCRs that were SARS-CoV-2-associated, and depth was defined as the fraction of total T cells that were SARS-CoV-2-associated. Using the MIRA data, each spike-specific TCR was assigned both to the spike region to which the TCR was reactive and to a CD4 or CD8 class. Log10-transformed breadth and depth values were compared by one-way ANOVA with Sidak's multiple comparisons tests. Drawn from immuneACCESS, this table holds only the in-frame rearrangements with V and J called that TCRdb kept. Clones are partly lost; checked studies trace under half to an unresolved V gene and leave the rest unexplained. V and J calls and clone size are as listed in that table; D and trimming were resolved from the DNA. In all, the sample holds approximately 110,000 clones, and more than 80% of those were seen once. The ten top clones hold 4.2% of the sample.

Per the germline V gene (reference sequence), LNHDA is the CDR1 and SQIVND is the CDR2. The CDR3 numbers 14 residues from cysteine through phenylalanine. The entry retains the CDR3 DNA only, 42 bases that are in frame from base 1. Unmatched junction bases come to 8, with V trimmed by 6 bases and J by 4 bases. According to the study, the label for this sample's time point signals: baseline before first vaccination. Samples from vaccinated people were obtained from the UK trials COV001 and COV002, which included a single-blind randomized controlled phase 2/3 trial of AZD1222 (ChAdOx1 nCoV-19) in healthy adults. For TCRbeta chain sequencing, PBMC samples from trial participants were taken at day 0 and at day 28 after the second dose. Study-level results and caveats: Reportedly, almost half of the unique spike-specific TCRs recognized epitopes lying outside the regions that are mutated in the B.1.351 and B.1.1.7 variants. Because no samples from the day 14 peak response were available, repertoires could be characterized only after the peak T cell response. Conclusions about previously exposed vaccinees are limited because only six or seven AZD1222 recipients were SARS-CoV-2 seropositive at baseline. Participants were mostly white British, with more females than males. The authors suggested clonal diversity may have been underestimated. The 56-69-year group was small, and its depth increase did not reach significance, likely because of low power. Vaccine-associated CD4 TCRs spanned the whole spike protein, with dominant responses in regions 160-218 and 743-854. Spike-specific TCR breadth and depth rose significantly after two AZD1222 doses compared with day 0 and with MenACWY recipients.

The chain couples TRBV19 to TRBJ1-1; 7 central nucleotides agree with TRBD1. The receptor comes from an adult in good health. The starting material was peripheral blood, obtained on day 0 of AZD1222 vaccination. The bases read TGTGCCAGTAGGGATGACCGGGACAGCACTGAAGCTTTCTTT. Translated, this gives CASRDDRDSTEAFF.